What follows is one T cell receptor (beta chain) and its context. Antigen unknown. The data originate from a study of neoadjuvant nivolumab and ipilimumab in lung cancer. Study at large: The combination arm added day-1 ipilimumab 1 mg/kg to nivolumab 3 mg/kg on days 1, 15, 29.

V lost 6 bases, J lost 3 bases, and 15 bases lay in between. The CDR3 is made up of 15 amino acids. Germline V gene lookup returns CDR1 MNHNY and CDR2 SVGAGI (reference sequence). Study conclusions and caveats: Only two of four nivolumab-treated tumors gained richness and clonality by surgery. Resected tumors had greater TCR richness and clonality than uninvolved lung. Pretherapy blood TCR richness correlated positively with resected tumor richness.

Data came from immunoSEQ multiplex PCR; TCRdb stores just in-frame clones and leaves some out. The sample lists approximately 31,000 clones, approximately 90% occurring once. This material consisted of peripheral blood, taken after neoadjuvant nivolumab, alone or with ipilimumab, at or shortly before surgery. The chain carries TRBV6-6 and TRBJ1-5; TRBD1 is a possible D gene (6 bases). The origin of this receptor is an adult with non-small cell lung cancer. The CDR3 bases are TGTGCCAGCAGCCAAGTGGGGGCTTTCAATCAGCCCCAGCATTTT. This encodes CASSQVGAFNQPQHF.